The clone carrying this T cell receptor (beta chain) has only a few counts. CDR3 length equals 16 residues. Trimming cost V 2 bases and J 4 bases, with 15 bases left between them. Germline V lookup: CDR1 ENHRY, CDR2 SYGVKD. This specimen comes from a study of blood T cell repertoires in COVID-19. Measured with immunoSEQ multiplex PCR; TCRdb has only the in-frame clones, and not every one. This table has about 87,000 clones, approximately 85% appearing once. The sample consisted of peripheral blood. The chain links TRBV10-3 to TRBJ1-3; D may be TRBD1 (6 bases). This clonotype originated in a woman aged 80 or over with COVID-19, enrolled during active disease. DNA of the CDR3: TGTGCCATCAGTGAGCTTACCGGGACATTCGGAAACACCATATATTTT. It codes for CAISELTGTFGNTIYF.